Listed here is a single T cell receptor (beta chain). The target antigen is unknown. An end of the junction differs from the germline gene, which may be a read error. The sequenced template was cDNA made from the entire isolated RNA. The repertoire was sequenced with immunoSEQ multiplex PCR; TCRdb's copy has only in-frame clones and lacks some. The sample lists approximately 250,000 clones, approximately 11% occurring once. Via CD45RO/CCR7/CD25/CD127/CD95/CD27, cells of the CD4+ naive, central memory, regulatory and stem cell-like memory subsets were sorted. The CDR3 covers 15 residues. Germline-derived CDR1 and CDR2 are SGHNT and YYREEE (reference sequence). This sample is drawn from a study of beta chain features in type 1 diabetes. Study-wide findings and caveats: TCRB CDR3s from Type 1 diabetes patients were moderately but significantly shorter in all four CD4+ subsets. No resolution was reached here on whether HLA type influences TCRB rearrangement.

This sequence originates from a young man with type 1 diabetes. The sample comprised naive CD4+ T cells from blood. This chain links TRBV5-4 with TRBJ2-7; the match to TRBD1 covers 7 bases. The CDR3 reads CASSLPGQSIYKQYF. In nucleotides, the CDR3 is TGTGCCAGCAGCTTACCGGGACAGAGTATCTACAAGCAGTACTTC.